Below, 20 T cell receptor beta chains from the same sample are listed, as sequenced in a study of blood T cell repertoires in COVID-19. The protocol was immunoSEQ multiplex PCR, while the TCRdb copy is restricted to in-frame clones and leaves out a portion. The repertoire holds 55,000 to 65,000 clones, with about nine tenths as singletons. Source material: peripheral blood. These receptors all come from a woman of 80 years or more with active COVID-19.

J is TRBJ2-2 and V is TRBV7-2; 12 bases fit TRBD2. The CDR3 loop spans 15 amino acids. Germline V gene data show CDR1 as SGHTA and CDR2 as FQGNSA. The V and J ends lost 6 bases and 5 bases, in that order; junction bases with no gene match: 4. The CDR3 sequence: CASRKLAGGTGELFF. CDR3 sequence (DNA): TGTGCCAGCAGAAAACTAGCGGGGGGAACCGGGGAGCTGTTTTTT.

The chain joins TRBV6-7 to TRBJ1-5, with D hard to call. TRBV6-7 falls under the ORF class, with uncertain function. V was cut by 5 bases and J by 7 bases, with 12 bases left in between. This CDR3 contains 13 residues. This CDR3 reads CASSGPSGQPQHF. The CDR3 nucleotides are TGTGCCAGCAGTGGACCATCGGGACAGCCCCAGCATTTT.

The rearrangement joins TRBV11-2 to TRBJ2-2; maybe TRBD2 (5 bases). CDR1 and CDR2 from the germline V gene are SGHAT and FQNNGV. V was cut by 0 bases and J by 6 bases, with 14 bases left in between. The CDR3 loop spans 16 amino acids. The CDR3 coding sequence is TGTGCCAGCAGCTTAGATCGGACTCTTGGTGCCGGGGAGCTGTTTTTT. This gives the protein CASSLDRTLGAGELFF.

V gene TRBV15 combines with J gene TRBJ1-4; D gene unclear. The CDR3 is 13 residues long. Germline-derived CDR1 and CDR2 are LNHNV and YYDKDF (reference sequence). Trimming removed 0 bases at V and 7 bases at J, with 6 bases between. The CDR3: CATSRDRSEKLFF. For the CDR3, the DNA is TGTGCCACCAGCAGAGATCGTTCTGAAAAACTGTTTTTT.

V usage is TRBV9 and J usage is TRBJ1-2; the D gene is possibly TRBD1 (6 bases). Germline V gene sequence: CDR1 SGDLS, CDR2 YYNGEE. CDR3 length: 14 residues. V was shortened by 4 bases and J by 8 bases, with 18 bases between the two germline ends. CDR3 sequence (DNA): TGTGCCAGCAGCCCTACTTACAGGGTTGAAGGCTACACCTTC. It is translated as CASSPTYRVEGYTF.

CDR3 residues: CASRSGITSTDTQYF. CDR3 DNA: TGTGCCAGCAGAAGCGGTATTACTAGCACAGATACGCAGTATTTT. The genes are TRBV5-6 and TRBJ2-3; weak D call: TRBD2 (5 bases). V was trimmed by 5 bases and J by 0 bases, leaving 13 bases between them. The CDR3 totals 15 residues. Germline CDR1 and CDR2: SGHDT and YYEEEE. Full variable domain (remainder filled in from reference TRBV5-6 and TRBJ2-3): DAGVTQSPTHLIKTRGQQVTLRCSPKSGHDTVSWYQQALGQGPQFIFQYYEEEERQRGNFPDRFSGHQFPNYSSELNVNALLLGDSALYLCASRSGITSTDTQYFGPGTRLTVL.

The genes are TRBV28 and TRBJ2-7; the match to TRBD1 covers 7 bases. There are 12 residues in the CDR3. The trim removed 7 bases at V and 3 bases at J, leaving 3 bases unmatched. Germline V gene lookup returns CDR1 MDHEN and CDR2 SYDVKM. The DNA of the CDR3 is TGTGCCAGCACCGACAGGGACTACGAGCAGTACGTC. This gives the protein CASTDRDYEQYV.

The chain joins TRBV19 to TRBJ1-3; TRBD1 matches 7 bases. This CDR3 has 15 amino acids. The germline CDR1 and CDR2 sequences are LNHDA and SQIVND (reference sequence). V shed 5 bases, J shed 4 bases, and the junction held 8 bases outside the gene matches. The CDR3 region has the DNA TGTGCCAGTAGTCCCGATACAGGGGTCGGAAACACCATATATTTT. Protein sequence: CASSPDTGVGNTIYF. The variable domain in full, completed from reference TRBV19 and TRBJ1-3, reads DGGITQSPKYLFRKEGQNVTLSCEQNLNHDAMYWYRQDPGQGLRLIYYSQIVNDFQKGDIAEGYSVSREKKESFPLTVTSAQKNPTAFYLCASSPDTGVGNTIYFGEGSWLTVV.

This chain connects TRBV7-6 to TRBJ1-4; TRBD1 matches at 7 bases. V lost 5 bases and J lost 6; bases outside the gene matches: 3. Germline CDR1 SGHVS, CDR2 FNYEAQ. The CDR3 contains 13 residues. The CDR3 DNA sequence: TGTGCCAGCAGCCCTACAGGGGATGAAAAACTGTTTTTT. Translation: CASSPTGDEKLFF.

The gene calls are TRBV4-1 and TRBJ2-3; D remains ambiguous. V shed 1 base and J shed 6 bases, with 8 bases lying between them. This CDR3 is 13 amino acids long. Germline-derived CDR1 and CDR2 are MGHRA and YSYEKL. CDR3 residues: CASSQGVSDTQYF. The CDR3, as DNA: TGCGCCAGCAGCCAAGGAGTATCCGATACGCAGTATTTT.

The chain is built from TRBV20-1 and TRBJ1-2; the D is unclear. The CDR3 is 13 residues long. Germline-derived CDR1 and CDR2 are DFQATT and SNEGSKA (reference sequence). V was trimmed by 3 bases and J by 3 bases, leaving 11 bases between them. CDR3 loop: CSASHPDDYGYTF. The CDR3 DNA reads as TGCAGTGCTAGTCACCCAGATGACTATGGCTACACCTTC.

The J gene is TRBJ1-1, the V gene TRBV6-5; 7 positions match TRBD1. The CDR3 contains 12 residues. Trimming took 8 bases from V and 11 from J; bases not matched to a gene: 11. Germline V gene lookup returns CDR1 MNHEY and CDR2 SVGAGI. CDR3 region: CASGRSDRVAFF. The CDR3 DNA is TGTGCCAGCGGGCGCTCCGACAGGGTCGCTTTCTTT.

The V and J genes are TRBV6-5 and TRBJ2-2; TRBD1 is a possible D gene (6 bases). In germline, CDR1 is MNHEY, CDR2 SVGAGI. The CDR3 is 15 residues long. The germline V and J ends were trimmed by 0 bases and 4 bases, with 9 bases remaining between them. The CDR3 here is CASSYSGARTGELFF. As DNA, the CDR3 is TGTGCCAGCAGTTACTCGGGGGCCCGCACCGGGGAGCTGTTTTTT.

This clone has just one count. The CDR3 coding sequence is TGTGCCAGCAGCTTGGGGCAGGCAGGATTCTCCTACGAGCAGTACTTC. It translates to CASSLGQAGFSYEQYF. The V call is TRBV7-9, the J call TRBJ2-7; D might be TRBD1 (5 bases). The CDR3 consists of 16 residues. Germline V CDR1 and CDR2: SEHNR, FQNEAQ (reference sequence). V lost 3 bases and J 0 bases, leaving 15 bases between the germline ends.

This clone was seen only once. The J gene is TRBJ1-4, the V gene TRBV6-6; maybe TRBD1 (6 bases). The CDR3 length is 15 residues. The germline V gene has CDR1 MNHNY and CDR2 SVGAGI (reference sequence). V was clipped by 5 bases and J by 4 bases, with 14 bases between them. CDR3 loop: CASSPSTQGNEKLFF. For the CDR3, the DNA is TGTGCCAGCAGTCCATCGACACAGGGTAATGAAAAACTGTTTTTT.

Details on this clone: Other DNA sequences in this sample translate to the same CDR3. The rearrangement uses TRBV6-5 and TRBJ2-6; 7 positions agree with TRBD1. The germline CDR1 and CDR2 sequences are MNHEY and SVGAGI. The V and J ends lost 2 bases and 2 bases, in that order; junction bases with no gene match: 3. The CDR3 sequence is 16 residues long. The CDR3 sequence is CASSYGQGAGANVLTF. The CDR3 DNA follows: TGTGCCAGCAGTTACGGGCAGGGGGCTGGGGCCAACGTCCTGACTTTC.

This chain links TRBV30 with TRBJ1-4; 9 bases map to TRBD1. From germline, CDR1 is GTSNPN and CDR2 SVGIG (reference sequence). This CDR3 spans 13 amino acids. The junction had 3 bases not matched to a gene; V was cut back by 4 bases and J by 6 bases. CDR3 bases: TGTGCCTGGAAGGGGGACAGGGATGAAAAACTGTTTTTT. Protein product: CAWKGDRDEKLFF.

This clone was observed a handful of times. The rearrangement links TRBV28 to TRBJ2-5; 8 positions match TRBD1. CDR3 size: 15 residues. V lost 4 bases, J lost 0 bases, and 4 bases stayed unmatched. Germline V gives CDR1 MDHEN, CDR2 SYDVKM. In DNA, the CDR3 is TGTGCCAGCAGTTCAACAGGGGGGCACCAAGAGACCCAGTACTTC. Translation: CASSSTGGHQETQYF.

The genes are TRBV6-5 and TRBJ2-7, with 8 bases fitting TRBD2. Germline assignment: CDR1 MNHEY and CDR2 SVGAGI. This CDR3 has 13 amino acids. V dropped 6 bases and J dropped 6; count of bases not matched to a gene: 7. The CDR3 protein is CASRTSGRGEQYF. The CDR3 DNA sequence: TGTGCCAGCAGAACAAGCGGGAGAGGCGAGCAGTACTTC.

The chain employs TRBV15 and TRBJ1-1; no firm D call. Germline V lookup: CDR1 LNHNV, CDR2 YYDKDF (reference sequence). CDR3 length: 15 residues. The V end lost 5 bases, the J end lost 1 base, and 14 bases lay between the germline ends. CDR3 coding DNA: TGTGCCACCAGCCCGAGGATGGGTTGGAACACTGAAGCTTTCTTT. This translates into CATSPRMGWNTEAFF.